These 5 T cell receptor beta chains came from one sample sequenced in a study of blood T cells in healthy people across ages. Sample-barcoded 5' priming and a J-beta primer mix drove a second PCR of 7 to 11 cycles. TCRdb re-called the 5' RACE reads through MiXCR, storing one row per CDR3 protein. The sample comprises about 1,800,000 distinct CDR3 sequences, 25% to 30% of which are singletons, and roughly 8% rests with the top ten. The sample taken for sequencing was blood. The receptors stem from a woman in her 30s in good health.

This clonotype was seen only a few times. V and J are TRBV11-2 and TRBJ2-1; D is possibly TRBD2 (5 bases). The V gene's germline CDR1 is SGHAT and CDR2 FQNNGV. This CDR3 contains 14 residues. V lost 3 bases and J 9 bases, leaving 15 bases between the germline ends. CDR3 in DNA: TGTGCCAGCAGCTTGTTGTTTGAGGGTGGTGAGCAGTTCTTC. This codes for CASSLLFEGGEQFF.

This clonotype was observed many times. The V and J genes are TRBV5-1 and TRBJ2-1; D unclear. Germline V gene lookup returns CDR1 SGHRS and CDR2 YFSETQ. The CDR3 is made up of 17 amino acids. The V end was cut by 5 bases, the J end by 1 base, with 19 bases between. The CDR3 nucleotides read TGCGCCAGCAGTCCAACGCAGGCCTCGAGTTCCTACAATGAGCAGTTCTTC. Translating it yields CASSPTQASSSYNEQFF.

The chain joins TRBV7-9 to TRBJ1-1; tentatively, D is TRBD1 (5 bases). The CDR3 contains 15 residues. The V and J ends lost 4 bases and 0 bases respectively, with 12 bases between them. The germline V gene has CDR1 SEHNR and CDR2 FQNEAQ (reference sequence). The CDR3 sequence is CASSSGWGMNTEAFF. CDR3 DNA: TGTGCCAGCAGCTCCGGTTGGGGGATGAACACTGAAGCTTTCTTT. Full variable domain (outside the CDR3, taken from reference TRBV7-9 and TRBJ1-1): DTGVSQNPRHKITKRGQNVTFRCDPISEHNRLYWYRQTLGQGPEFLTYFQNEAQLEKSRLLSDRFSAERPKGSFSTLEIQRTEQGDSAMYLCASSSGWGMNTEAFFGQGTRLTVV.

In this sample, this clonotype turned up many times. The junction departs from the called germline gene at one end, perhaps through a read error. The rearrangement joins TRBV7-9 to TRBJ2-7; the match to TRBD2 covers 12 bases. CDR1 SEHNR and CDR2 FQNEAQ come from the germline V gene (reference sequence). CDR3 size: 16 residues. CDR3 residues: CASSLGTSGRTYEQYF. In DNA form, the CDR3 reads TGCGCCAGCAGCTTGGGGACTAGCGGGCGGACCTACGAGCAGTACTTC.

This clonotype was counted only a few times. A junction end diverges from the germline sequence, so it may reflect a read error. This rearrangement joins TRBV6-6 to TRBJ2-7; 10 bases line up with TRBD1. CDR1 is MNHNY and CDR2 is SVGAGI in the germline V gene (reference sequence). The CDR3 length is 15 residues. As DNA, the CDR3 is TGTACCAGCAGAACCGGGGACAGGGGCCCCTACGAGCAGTACTTC. Encoded protein: CTSRTGDRGPYEQYF.